The source of this T cell receptor (beta chain) is a study of blood T cell repertoires in COVID-19. Overall study: The United States, Italy and Spain were the sources of the acute and convalescent COVID-19 samples.

Some clones are missing from TCRdb's copy, which holds only in-frame ones; the method was immunoSEQ multiplex PCR. This sample has approximately 140,000 clones; 88% occur once, and the top ten carry about 2.1%. With 4 bases clipped from V and 7 bases from J, the junction kept 8 bases outside the gene matches. The V gene's germline CDR1 is SGDLS and CDR2 YYNGEE. There are 16 residues in the CDR3. The rearrangement joins TRBV9 to TRBJ1-6, with 10 bases identical to TRBD1. The clonotype was recovered from a human donor in a cohort sampled during active COVID-19. The sequencing sample was made of peripheral blood. DNA for the CDR3: TGTGCCAGCAGCCTCCCCGGGACAGGGGAGAATTCACCCCTCCACTTT. Its protein product is CASSLPGTGENSPLHF.